This T cell receptor beta chain was identified in a study of response to subunit inactivated influenza vaccine. Study-wide results and caveats: Researchers suggested that each seasonal influenza vaccination recruits few new T cells.

This clonotype was recorded at least ten times. Its target is unknown. TCRdb itself ran the RT-PCR reads through MiXCR, one entry per CDR3 protein. The sample has roughly 670,000 distinct CDR3 sequences; 12% to 15% are singletons. Germline CDR1 is SGHRS and CDR2 is YFSETQ. The CDR3 totals 15 residues. Deletions cut 7 bases from V and 5 bases from J, with 19 bases between. The genes are TRBV5-1 and TRBJ1-5; D gene unclear. The source was PBMCs from blood, collected less than 15 days before vaccination. This clonotype was obtained from a man between 45 and 60 years old who received an inactivated influenza vaccine. The CDR3: CASASGPNGDQPQHF. CDR3 nucleotides: TGCGCCAGCGCCTCCGGACCTAATGGGGATCAGCCCCAGCATTTT.